The present TCR beta chain was sequenced within a study of shared clonotypes between healthy human individuals. Turning to the study itself: Per-donor plates numbered three CD4 naive, three CD4 memory, two CD8 naive and one CD8 memory. Overall study results and limits: Non-shared clonotypes showed lower generation probabilities than clonotypes common to all four donors.

The table came from immunoSEQ multiplex PCR; TCRdb's copy has only in-frame clones and leaves some out. The data hold some 1 million clones, with about 76% observed a single time. Germline-derived CDR1 and CDR2 are SGHRS and YFSETQ. Deletions cut 4 bases from V and 2 bases from J, with 6 bases between. This CDR3 spans 12 amino acids. About this clone: What it binds is unknown. The sample has other DNA sequences that encode this CDR3 too.

J is TRBJ2-5 and V is TRBV5-1; D gene uncertain. Specimen: memory CD4+ T cells sorted from blood. Subset: CD45RA-negative fraction. This TCR derives from a man between 18 and 29 years old in good health. The CDR3 loop is CASSPNQETQYF. In nucleotides, the CDR3 is TGCGCCAGCAGCCCCAATCAAGAGACCCAGTACTTC.